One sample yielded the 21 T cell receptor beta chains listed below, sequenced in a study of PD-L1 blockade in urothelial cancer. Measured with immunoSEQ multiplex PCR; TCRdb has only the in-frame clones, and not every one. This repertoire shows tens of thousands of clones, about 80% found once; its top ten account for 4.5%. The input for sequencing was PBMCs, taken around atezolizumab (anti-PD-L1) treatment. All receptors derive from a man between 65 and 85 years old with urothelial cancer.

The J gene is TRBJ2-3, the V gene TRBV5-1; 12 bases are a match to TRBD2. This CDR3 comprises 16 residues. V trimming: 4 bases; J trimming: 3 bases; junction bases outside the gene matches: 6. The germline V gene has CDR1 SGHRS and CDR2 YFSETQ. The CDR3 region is CASSPGTSGSTDTQYF. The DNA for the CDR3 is TGCGCCAGCAGCCCAGGGACTAGCGGGTCAACAGATACGCAGTATTTT.

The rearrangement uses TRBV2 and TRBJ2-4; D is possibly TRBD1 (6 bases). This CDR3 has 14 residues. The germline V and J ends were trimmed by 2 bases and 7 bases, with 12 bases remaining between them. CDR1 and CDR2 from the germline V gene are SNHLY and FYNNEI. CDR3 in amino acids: CASSESQGGNIQYF. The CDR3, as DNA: TGTGCCAGCAGTGAATCACAGGGCGGGAACATTCAGTACTTC.

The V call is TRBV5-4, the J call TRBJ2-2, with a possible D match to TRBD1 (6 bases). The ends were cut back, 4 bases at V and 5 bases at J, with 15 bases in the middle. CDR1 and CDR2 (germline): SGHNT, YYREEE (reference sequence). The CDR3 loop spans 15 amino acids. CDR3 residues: CASSASGDGTGELFF. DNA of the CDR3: TGTGCCAGCAGCGCCTCAGGGGATGGGACCGGGGAGCTGTTTTTT.

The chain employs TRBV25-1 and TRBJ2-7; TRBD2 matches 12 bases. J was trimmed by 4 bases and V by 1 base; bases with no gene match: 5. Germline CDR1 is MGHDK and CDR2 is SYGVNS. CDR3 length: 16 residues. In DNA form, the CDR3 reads TGTGCCAGCAGTGAATGGCTAGCGGGAGGGCCATACGAGCAGTACTTC. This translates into CASSEWLAGGPYEQYF.

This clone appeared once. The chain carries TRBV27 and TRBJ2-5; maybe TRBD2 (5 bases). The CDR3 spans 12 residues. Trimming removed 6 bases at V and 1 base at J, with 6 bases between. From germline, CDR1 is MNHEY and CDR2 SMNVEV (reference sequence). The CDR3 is CASRDFQETQYF. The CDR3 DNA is TGTGCCAGCAGGGACTTCCAAGAGACCCAGTACTTC.

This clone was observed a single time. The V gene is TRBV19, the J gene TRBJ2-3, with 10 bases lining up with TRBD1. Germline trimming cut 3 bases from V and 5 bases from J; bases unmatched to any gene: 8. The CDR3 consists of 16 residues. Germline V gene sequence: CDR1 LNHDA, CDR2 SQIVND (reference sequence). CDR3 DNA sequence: TGTGCCAGTAGTATCAGGGACAGGGGAGATATAGATACGCAGTATTTT. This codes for CASSIRDRGDIDTQYF.

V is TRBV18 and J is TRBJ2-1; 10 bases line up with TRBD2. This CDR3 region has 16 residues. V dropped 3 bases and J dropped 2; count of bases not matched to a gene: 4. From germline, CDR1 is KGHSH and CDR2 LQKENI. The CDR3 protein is CASSPLGLAAYNEQFF. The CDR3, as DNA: TGTGCCAGCTCACCTCTTGGACTAGCGGCCTACAATGAGCAGTTCTTC. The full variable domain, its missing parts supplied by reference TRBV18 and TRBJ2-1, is NAGVMQNPRHLVRRRGQEARLRCSPMKGHSHVYWYRQLPEEGLKFMVYLQKENIIDESGMPKERFSAEFPKEGPSILRIQQVVRGDSAAYFCASSPLGLAAYNEQFFGPGTRLTVL.

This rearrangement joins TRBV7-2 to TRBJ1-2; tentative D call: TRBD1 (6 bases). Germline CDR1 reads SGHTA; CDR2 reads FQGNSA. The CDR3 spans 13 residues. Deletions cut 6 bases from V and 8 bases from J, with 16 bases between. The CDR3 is CASRLQGGYGYTF. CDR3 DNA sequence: TGTGCCAGCAGGTTACAGGGAGGCTACGGCTACACCTTC.

In DNA form, the CDR3 reads TGTGCCAGCAGCTTGTTCGGTTACGAGCAGTACTTC. It encodes CASSLFGYEQYF. V is TRBV5-6 and J is TRBJ2-7; D uncertain. V lost 1 base and J 4 bases, leaving 6 bases between the germline ends. Germline V gene lookup returns CDR1 SGHDT and CDR2 YYEEEE. This CDR3 has 12 residues. Drawing the rest from reference TRBV5-6 and TRBJ2-7, the complete variable domain is DAGVTQSPTHLIKTRGQQVTLRCSPKSGHDTVSWYQQALGQGPQFIFQYYEEEERQRGNFPDRFSGHQFPNYSSELNVNALLLGDSALYLCASSLFGYEQYFGPGTRLTVT.

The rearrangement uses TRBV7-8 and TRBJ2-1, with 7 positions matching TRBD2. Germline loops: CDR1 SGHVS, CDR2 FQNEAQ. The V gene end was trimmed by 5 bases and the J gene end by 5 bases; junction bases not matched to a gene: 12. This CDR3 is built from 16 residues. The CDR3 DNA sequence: TGTGCCAGCAGCGGATGGACTAGTACCTTAGACAATGAGCAGTTCTTC. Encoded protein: CASSGWTSTLDNEQFF.

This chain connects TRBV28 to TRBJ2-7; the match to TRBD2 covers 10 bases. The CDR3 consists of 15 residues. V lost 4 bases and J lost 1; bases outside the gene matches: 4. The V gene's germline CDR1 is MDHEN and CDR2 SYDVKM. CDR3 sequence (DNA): TGTGCCAGCAGTTCCGGGACTAGCGCGTCCTACGAGCAGTACTTC. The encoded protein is CASSSGTSASYEQYF.

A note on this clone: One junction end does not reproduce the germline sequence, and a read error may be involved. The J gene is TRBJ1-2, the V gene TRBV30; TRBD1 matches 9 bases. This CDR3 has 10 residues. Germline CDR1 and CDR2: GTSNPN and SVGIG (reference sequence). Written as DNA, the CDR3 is TGTGCCTGGGGTGGGACAGGGAGGAAATTC. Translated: CAWGGTGRKF.

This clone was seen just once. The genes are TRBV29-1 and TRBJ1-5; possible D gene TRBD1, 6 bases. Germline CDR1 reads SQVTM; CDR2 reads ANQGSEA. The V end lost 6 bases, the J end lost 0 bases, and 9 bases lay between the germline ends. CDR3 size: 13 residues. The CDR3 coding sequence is TGCAGCGTCGGGGACAATAGCAATCAGCCCCAGCATTTT. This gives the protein CSVGDNSNQPQHF.

The CDR3 sequence is CASSNRDRGIYEQYF. CDR3 DNA: TGTGCCAGCTCAAACCGGGACAGGGGGATTTACGAGCAGTACTTC. The rearrangement links TRBV18 to TRBJ2-7; 11 bases fit TRBD1. The CDR3 has 15 residues. Losses at the gene ends were 5 bases for V and 4 bases for J; bases not matched to a gene: 7. CDR1 is KGHSH, CDR2 LQKENI, per germline.

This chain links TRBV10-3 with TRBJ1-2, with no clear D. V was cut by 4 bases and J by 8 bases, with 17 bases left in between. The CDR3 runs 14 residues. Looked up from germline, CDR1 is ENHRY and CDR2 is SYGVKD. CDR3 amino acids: CAISATTGTQGYTF. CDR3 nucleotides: TGTGCCATCAGTGCGACTACCGGAACGCAGGGCTACACCTTC.

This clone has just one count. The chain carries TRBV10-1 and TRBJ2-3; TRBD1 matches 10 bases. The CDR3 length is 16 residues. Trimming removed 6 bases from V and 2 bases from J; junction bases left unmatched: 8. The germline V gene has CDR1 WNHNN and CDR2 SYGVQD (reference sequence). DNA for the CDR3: TGCGCCAGCAGCCCCAGGGACAGGGGCCTCACAGATACGCAGTATTTT. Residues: CASSPRDRGLTDTQYF.

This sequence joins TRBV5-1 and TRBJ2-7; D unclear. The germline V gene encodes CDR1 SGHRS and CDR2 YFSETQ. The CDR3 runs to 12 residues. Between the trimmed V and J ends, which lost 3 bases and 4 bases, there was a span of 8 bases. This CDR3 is CASSSRGYEQYF. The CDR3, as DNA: TGCGCCAGCAGCTCTCGAGGATACGAGCAGTACTTC. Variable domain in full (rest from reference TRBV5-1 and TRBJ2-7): KAGVTQTPRYLIKTRGQQVTLSCSPISGHRSVSWYQQTPGQGLQFLFEYFSETQRNKGNFPGRFSGRQFSNSRSEMNVSTLELGDSALYLCASSSRGYEQYFGPGTRLTVT.

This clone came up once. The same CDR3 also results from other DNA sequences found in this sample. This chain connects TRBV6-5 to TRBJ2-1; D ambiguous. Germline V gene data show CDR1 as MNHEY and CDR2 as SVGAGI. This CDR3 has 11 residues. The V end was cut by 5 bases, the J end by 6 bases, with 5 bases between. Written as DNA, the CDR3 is TGTGCCAGCAGTAGAGGCAATGAGCAGTTCTTC. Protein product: CASSRGNEQFF.

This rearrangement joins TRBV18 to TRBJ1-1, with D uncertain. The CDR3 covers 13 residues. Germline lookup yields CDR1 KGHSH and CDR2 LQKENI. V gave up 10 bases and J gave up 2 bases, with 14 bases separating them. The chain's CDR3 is CATPRGNNTEAFF. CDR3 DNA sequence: TGTGCCACCCCCCGGGGAAATAACACTGAAGCTTTCTTT.

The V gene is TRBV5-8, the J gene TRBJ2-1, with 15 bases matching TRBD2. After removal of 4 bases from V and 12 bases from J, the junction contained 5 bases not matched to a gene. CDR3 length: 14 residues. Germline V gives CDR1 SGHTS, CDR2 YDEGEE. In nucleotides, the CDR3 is TGTGCCAGCAGCCCTGGGACTAGCGGGAGGACGCAGTTCTTC. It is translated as CASSPGTSGRTQFF.

The CDR3 DNA is TGTGCCAGCAGTGAAGTGGAGTTGACTGAAGCTTTCTTT. Residues: CASSEVELTEAFF. This rearrangement joins TRBV2 to TRBJ1-1, with D hard to call. Germline values: CDR1 SNHLY, CDR2 FYNNEI. V lost 1 base and J lost 5, with 8 bases in between. This CDR3 spans 13 amino acids.